This TCR beta chain came from a study of OX40 agonist ivuxolimab in advanced cancers. The germline V gene encodes CDR1 SGHRS and CDR2 YFSETQ. CDR3 length: 15 amino acids. Trimming removed 2 bases from V and 4 bases from J; junction bases left unmatched: 7. Some clones are missing from TCRdb's copy, which holds only in-frame ones; the method was immunoSEQ multiplex PCR. The profile shows roughly 55,000 clones, approximately 83% of them singletons. The material was CD4+ or CD8+ T cells sorted from blood, obtained in a trial of the OX40 agonist ivuxolimab. This receptor was identified in an adult with an advanced solid tumor such as melanoma, head and neck, liver or kidney cancer. V is TRBV5-1 and J is TRBJ1-2, with TRBD1 identical over 8 bases. CDR3 in amino acids: CASSLGTGNIYGYTF. The CDR3 coding sequence is TGCGCCAGCAGCTTAGGGACAGGAAACATCTATGGCTACACCTTC.